A single sample gave rise to the 31 T cell receptor beta chains below, sequenced in a study of radiation and T cells in renal cell carcinoma. Time point described: blood 4 weeks post-SBRT, at nephrectomy. Treatment of the sample: 15 Gy SBRT to primary tumor, nephrectomy 4 weeks later. TCRdb's table, derived via immunoSEQ multiplex PCR, lists solely in-frame clones and lacks some. The profile covers around 180,000 clones, with about 87% appearing a single time and approximately 11% taken by the ten largest. Specimen: blood, collected from a patient whose treatment included radiotherapy and nephrectomy. The receptors derive from a woman between 50 and 59 years old with renal cell carcinoma.

The V call is TRBV6-1, the J call TRBJ1-5; the match to TRBD1 covers 9 bases. Germline V CDR1 and CDR2: MNHNS, SASEGT. V lost 5 bases, J lost 6 bases, and 5 bases stayed unmatched. The CDR3 runs 14 residues. As DNA, the CDR3 is TGTGCCAGCAGTTTACAGGGGGCCCCTCAGCCCCAGCATTTT. This codes for CASSLQGAPQPQHF.

This clone was observed once. The chain carries TRBV19 and TRBJ2-6, with unresolved D. The germline V gene has CDR1 LNHDA and CDR2 SQIVND (reference sequence). V lost 3 bases and J lost 4, with 4 bases in between. The CDR3 contains 13 residues. CDR3 sequence: CASSMSGANVLTF. The CDR3 nucleotides are TGTGCCAGTAGTATGTCGGGGGCCAACGTCCTGACTTTC.

The V and J genes are TRBV6-6 and TRBJ2-3; D is uncertain. CDR1 and CDR2 from the germline V gene are MNHNY and SVGAGI (reference sequence). The V end was cut by 7 bases, the J end by 5 bases, with 13 bases between. The CDR3 covers 13 residues. CDR3 in DNA: TGTGCCAGCACAAAGTGGGTCGGAGATACGCAGTATTTT. Protein product: CASTKWVGDTQYF.

V and J are TRBV19 and TRBJ1-2; a possible D gene is TRBD1 (5 bases). V lost 4 bases and J 1 base, leaving 7 bases between the germline ends. The CDR3 contains 13 residues. Germline V gene sequence: CDR1 LNHDA, CDR2 SQIVND (reference sequence). CDR3 residues: CASSTGRNYGYTF. CDR3 nucleotides: TGTGCCAGTAGTACAGGGCGTAACTATGGCTACACCTTC.

This clone was recorded once. This chain connects TRBV5-1 to TRBJ2-7, with TRBD1 identical over 11 bases. This CDR3 is built from 14 residues. The ends lost 4 bases at V and 3 bases at J; junction bases unmatched: 3. Germline CDR1 SGHRS, CDR2 YFSETQ. The CDR3 coding sequence is TGCGCCAGCAGCAGGACAGGGGGCGGCTACGAGCAGTACTTC. This encodes CASSRTGGGYEQYF.

This chain uses TRBV30 with TRBJ1-2, with 7 bases aligning to TRBD1. Germline V lookup: CDR1 GTSNPN, CDR2 SVGIG (reference sequence). CDR3 size: 15 residues. V dropped 0 bases and J dropped 4; count of bases not matched to a gene: 8. CDR3 nucleotide sequence: TGTGCCTGGAGTGTACTCGCGGGACAGAGCTATGGCTACACCTTC. Translated: CAWSVLAGQSYGYTF.

V gene TRBV4-2 combines with J gene TRBJ2-2, with 7 bases that match TRBD2. V gave up 4 bases and J gave up 2 bases; unmatched junction bases: 10. Germline V gives CDR1 LGHNA, CDR2 YNFKEQ. The CDR3 is 17 residues long. In nucleotides, the CDR3 is TGTGCCAGCAGCCCCAGAAGGCGGACTAGAAACACCGGGGAGCTGTTTTTT. This translates into CASSPRRRTRNTGELFF.

The chain couples TRBV5-6 to TRBJ1-2; D is unclear. Germline V CDR1 and CDR2: SGHDT, YYEEEE. This CDR3 region has 13 residues. Trimming stripped 4 bases from V and 1 base from J, with 8 bases between. CDR3 residues: CASSQDYNYGYTF. The CDR3 DNA is TGTGCCAGCAGCCAGGACTATAACTATGGCTACACCTTC.

V is TRBV5-1 and J is TRBJ2-1; the D gene is possibly TRBD2 (5 bases). Germline lookup yields CDR1 SGHRS and CDR2 YFSETQ. Trimming cost V 4 bases and J 6 bases, with 20 bases left between them. The CDR3 runs 16 residues. The CDR3 sequence: CASSPLSGLASNEQFF. The CDR3 nucleotides read TGCGCCAGCAGCCCCCTTTCTGGGCTAGCCAGCAATGAGCAGTTCTTC. The full variable domain, rest sourced from reference TRBV5-1 and TRBJ2-1, is KAGVTQTPRYLIKTRGQQVTLSCSPISGHRSVSWYQQTPGQGLQFLFEYFSETQRNKGNFPGRFSGRQFSNSRSEMNVSTLELGDSALYLCASSPLSGLASNEQFFGPGTRLTVL.

There are a few counts of this clone. V gene TRBV6-4 combines with J gene TRBJ2-2; no clear D gene. V lost 2 bases to trimming and J lost 3 bases, with 4 bases between them. Germline V gene sequence: CDR1 MRHNA, CDR2 SNTAGT. The CDR3 runs to 13 residues. The CDR3 DNA sequence: TGTGCCAGCAGTGACGGTGACACCGGGGAGCTGTTTTTT. Encoded protein: CASSDGDTGELFF.

The chain uses TRBV5-6 and TRBJ2-6; possibly TRBD1 for D (6 bases). The CDR3 has 16 residues. Germline V gene data show CDR1 as SGHDT and CDR2 as YYEEEE. Trimming shortened V by 4 bases and J by 2 bases, and 13 bases separated the two germline ends. The CDR3 loop reads CASSPGQRPGANVLTF. The CDR3 DNA reads TGTGCCAGCAGCCCCGGACAGCGCCCTGGGGCCAACGTCCTGACTTTC.

This clone was detected many times. The genes are TRBV19 and TRBJ1-1; D call uncertain. Germline assignment: CDR1 LNHDA and CDR2 SQIVND (reference sequence). CDR3 length: 13 amino acids. Trimming shortened V by 3 bases and J by 1 base, and 6 bases separated the two germline ends. CDR3 coding DNA: TGTGCCAGTAGTATGAAAAGGAACACTGAAGCTTTCTTT. Amino acids: CASSMKRNTEAFF.

As for this clone: The identical CDR3 is also encoded by other nucleotide sequences in the sample. The rearrangement joins TRBV5-4 to TRBJ1-4; 7 bases agree with TRBD1. The germline V gene has CDR1 SGHNT and CDR2 YYREEE (reference sequence). This CDR3 is 14 amino acids long. V trimming: 4 bases; J trimming: 2 bases; junction bases outside the gene matches: 2. The DNA of the CDR3 is TGTGCCAGCAGCAGGGACAGCACTAATGAAAAACTGTTTTTT. This translates into CASSRDSTNEKLFF.

As regards this clone: One junction end disagrees with the germline gene, perhaps due to a read error. The chain has TRBV30 and TRBJ2-7; D may be TRBD2 (6 bases). The CDR3 totals 11 residues. The germline CDR1 and CDR2 sequences are GTSNPN and SVGIG (reference sequence). In DNA, the CDR3 is TGTGCCTGGAGCGCGGGATCTACGCCTGGGTTC. Translated, it gives CAWSAGSTPGF.

V is TRBV15 and J is TRBJ2-4; no clear D gene. Germline CDR1 is LNHNV and CDR2 is YYDKDF (reference sequence). The CDR3 extends over 15 amino acids. Trimming left V 0 bases short and J 0 bases short, with 6 bases between. This chain's CDR3 is CATSRDQVAKNIQYF. The DNA of the CDR3 is TGTGCCACCAGCAGAGATCAGGTAGCCAAAAACATTCAGTACTTC.

The rearrangement links TRBV5-5 to TRBJ1-2, with 9 bases lining up with TRBD1. J lost 3 bases, V lost 1 base, and 4 bases had no gene match. The CDR3 contains 15 residues. Per germline, CDR1 SGHKS and CDR2 YYEKEE (reference sequence). The CDR3 DNA reads as TGTGCCAGCAGCTTGAGTAGGGACAGGGACTATGGCTACACCTTC. This encodes CASSLSRDRDYGYTF.

V is TRBV9 and J is TRBJ1-6; 7 bases align to TRBD1. The CDR3 is 15 residues long. CDR1 is SGDLS and CDR2 is YYNGEE in the germline V gene. The V and J ends lost 0 bases and 10 bases, in that order; junction bases with no gene match: 7. This CDR3 reads CASSVDQAGGSPLHF. CDR3 nucleotides: TGTGCCAGCAGCGTAGATCAGGCAGGGGGATCACCCCTCCACTTT.

This clone was observed once. The genes are TRBV9 and TRBJ2-2, with D possibly being TRBD2 (5 bases). CDR1 SGDLS and CDR2 YYNGEE come from the germline V gene. V lost 2 bases and J lost 4, with 12 bases in between. The CDR3 extends over 15 amino acids. CDR3 sequence reads: CASSVGLASTGELFF. The CDR3 coding sequence is TGTGCCAGCAGCGTCGGGTTAGCGAGCACCGGGGAGCTGTTTTTT.

The chain carries TRBV7-3 and TRBJ1-5, with D possibly TRBD1 on 5 matching bases. This CDR3 spans 13 amino acids. Trimming took off 3 bases at V and 3 bases at J, with 6 bases between the two ends. Germline CDR1 is SGHTA and CDR2 is FQGTGA. CDR3 DNA sequence: TGTGCCAGCAGCTTGGGACCCAATCAGCCCCAGCATTTT. Translating gives CASSLGPNQPQHF. The full variable domain, its missing parts supplied by reference TRBV7-3 and TRBJ1-5, is GAGVSQTPSNKVTEKGKYVELRCDPISGHTALYWYRQSLGQGPEFLIYFQGTGAADDSGLPNDRFFAVRPEGSVSTLKIQRTERGDSAVYLCASSLGPNQPQHFGDGTRLSIL.

The chain is built from TRBV5-4 and TRBJ1-2; D gene ambiguous. CDR3 length: 13 amino acids. Trimming left V 4 bases short and J 2 bases short, with 9 bases between. Germline CDR1 and CDR2: SGHNT and YYREEE (reference sequence). CDR3 region: CASSPQSNYGYTF. CDR3 bases: TGTGCCAGCAGCCCACAGAGCAACTATGGCTACACCTTC.

The chain links TRBV25-1 to TRBJ1-1; D not certain. V lost 7 bases and J 4 bases, leaving 13 bases between the germline ends. There are 13 residues in the CDR3. Germline V gene data show CDR1 as MGHDK and CDR2 as SYGVNS. The CDR3 bases are TGTGCCAGCAAGAATACCCGGGGCACTGAAGCTTTCTTT. This gives the protein CASKNTRGTEAFF.

This clone occurred a few times. This chain links TRBV5-1 with TRBJ2-1; D might be TRBD1 (5 bases). From germline, CDR1 is SGHRS and CDR2 YFSETQ. V shed 1 base and J shed 2 bases, with 10 bases lying between them. The CDR3 consists of 15 residues. This CDR3 reads CASSLMGPAYNEQFF. DNA for the CDR3: TGCGCCAGCAGCTTGATGGGGCCGGCCTACAATGAGCAGTTCTTC.

The chain is built from TRBV7-9 and TRBJ1-2; a weak D match, TRBD1 (6 bases). Trimming pared 5 bases from V and 1 base from J, leaving 17 bases between. Germline V lookup: CDR1 SEHNR, CDR2 FQNEAQ (reference sequence). This CDR3 is 16 amino acids long. This CDR3 reads CASSPGGQLHNYGYTF. The CDR3 coding sequence is TGTGCCAGCAGCCCAGGAGGACAGCTTCATAACTATGGCTACACCTTC.

CDR3 residues: CASSPAGPAHYF. The DNA for the CDR3 is TGTGCCAGCAGCCCCGCGGGTCCAGCTCATTACTTC. J is TRBJ2-7 and V is TRBV5-8, with D perhaps matching TRBD2 (5 bases). CDR1 and CDR2 (germline): SGHTS, YDEGEE. Trimming left V 4 bases short and J 13 bases short, with 18 bases between. This CDR3 contains 12 residues.

This clone was seen a single time. The rearrangement joins TRBV18 to TRBJ1-4, with D unresolved. Trimming pared 2 bases from V and 2 bases from J, leaving 0 bases between. Germline loops: CDR1 KGHSH, CDR2 LQKENI. CDR3 length equals 12 residues. CDR3 residues: CASSPTNEKLFF. As DNA, the CDR3 is TGTGCCAGCTCACCAACTAATGAAAAACTGTTTTTT.

Worth noting for this clone: It may be a read error: a sequence one base away is much more abundant. The J gene is TRBJ1-5, the V gene TRBV19; D gene ambiguous. From germline, CDR1 is LNHDA and CDR2 SQIVND (reference sequence). Trimming shortened V by 0 bases and J by 4 bases, and 4 bases separated the two germline ends. The CDR3 is 13 amino acids. CDR3 in amino acids: CASSIDMNQPQHF. In nucleotides, the CDR3 is TGTGCCAGTAGTATAGATATGAATCAGCCCCAGCATTTT.

This clone was recorded only once. The chain is built from TRBV5-4 and TRBJ2-1, with 8 bases fitting TRBD2. CDR3 length: 16 residues. Germline V gene sequence: CDR1 SGHNT, CDR2 YYREEE (reference sequence). After removal of 0 bases from V and 2 bases from J, the junction contained 4 bases not matched to a gene. CDR3 residues: CASSLEGGGPYNEQFF. CDR3 bases: TGTGCCAGCAGCTTGGAAGGCGGGGGGCCCTACAATGAGCAGTTCTTC.

The CDR3 spells CASSKTVNTEAFF. Written as DNA, the CDR3 is TGTGCCAGCAGTAAGACAGTGAACACTGAAGCTTTCTTT. This rearrangement joins TRBV2 to TRBJ1-1; D is possibly TRBD1 (5 bases). Germline CDR1 is SNHLY and CDR2 is FYNNEI. This CDR3 region has 13 residues. V shed 5 bases and J shed 0 bases, with 7 bases lying between them.

As to this clone: The sample carries other DNA sequences with the same CDR3. J is TRBJ1-3 and V is TRBV7-6; no definite D call. CDR3 length: 13 amino acids. Germline V gene data show CDR1 as SGHVS and CDR2 as FNYEAQ. Trimming cost V 0 bases and J 4 bases, with 4 bases left between them. The CDR3 spells CASSLAPGNTIYF. CDR3 DNA: TGTGCCAGCAGCTTAGCGCCCGGAAACACCATATATTTT.

The rearrangement links TRBV5-1 to TRBJ1-2; D may be TRBD1 (5 bases). V lost 1 base to trimming and J lost 7 bases, with 17 bases between them. Per the germline V gene, CDR1 is SGHRS and CDR2 is YFSETQ. This CDR3 contains 15 residues. CDR3 region: CASSLSYGTATGYTF. As DNA, the CDR3 is TGCGCCAGCAGCTTGTCCTACGGGACGGCCACTGGCTACACCTTC.

The rearrangement uses TRBV27 and TRBJ1-2; no clear D gene. This CDR3 is 13 amino acids long. Germline loops: CDR1 MNHEY, CDR2 SMNVEV (reference sequence). V lost 3 bases, J lost 4 bases, and 9 bases lay in between. The CDR3 protein is CASSFDPLYGYTF. The CDR3 DNA sequence: TGTGCCAGCAGTTTTGACCCGCTCTATGGCTACACCTTC.